This record looks at one T cell receptor beta chain sequence and its context. PCR was performed a second time for about 7 to 12 cycles using a sample-barcoded 5' primer and a J-beta primer mix. TCRdb passed the 5' RACE reads through MiXCR, listing each CDR3 protein once. Of about a million distinct CDR3 sequences listed, about two fifths were seen once; the top ten hold around 13%. This sample was taken from a study of blood T cells in healthy people across ages. The CDR3 contains 15 residues. V was shortened by 3 bases and J by 0 bases, with 11 bases between the two germline ends. Sequenced sample: blood. The receptor comes from a young man in good health. This chain joins TRBV12-3 or TRBV12-4 and TRBJ1-1, with D perhaps TRBD1 (5 bases). The CDR3 DNA follows: TGTGCCAGCAGTTTTATCGACAGCGTGAACACTGAAGCTTTCTTT. It is translated as CASSFIDSVNTEAFF.